This T cell receptor (beta chain) was identified in a study of control samples from healthy donors and cancer patients (dated by TCRdb to between 2020 and 2021). This clone is a singleton in its sample. No antigen is known for it. Nothing much larger sits one base from this clone, and base qualities are not available. Receptor libraries were prepared by the immunoSEQ multiplex PCR assay. TCRdb took this table from immuneACCESS and kept in-frame rearrangements with V and J called. Such tables lack part of the clones; where checked against another copy, unresolved V genes explain under half of the gap, and the rest is unexplained. The sample profile shows some 82,000 clones; 80% to 90% of them were found once. The ten largest clonotypes hold approximately 10% of the sample. V loses 4 bases at its end and J loses 4 bases; junction bases beyond the gene matches: 12. From cysteine to phenylalanine, the CDR3 is 18 amino acids long. Solely the CDR3 DNA is kept, with 54 bases framed from the first base. CDR1 and CDR2 are read off the germline V gene as LGHNA and YNFKEQ.

The V and J segments used are TRBV4-2 and TRBJ2-3; TRBD2 matches 12 bases in the middle. Material: PBMCs. The sequence was collected from a man between 60 and 70 years old with head and neck cancer. The sequenced DNA is TGTGCCAGCAGCCGAGAAATCGGGACTAGCGGGTTGGCAGATACGCAGTATTTT. This yields the protein CASSREIGTSGLADTQYF.